This TCR beta chain was retrieved from a study of cytomegalovirus exposure and HLA in healthy donors. This CDR3 is built from 13 residues. Germline loops: CDR1 MRHNA, CDR2 SNTAGT. The V end was cut by 3 bases, the J end by 5 bases, with 10 bases between. Study-wide findings and caveats: Roughly uniform sequencing depth across donors was assumed, possibly incorrectly. Association of a missense DCLRE1C variant with TCR beta V- and J-gene trimming was reported in a later analysis.

With regard to this clone: Its antigen is as yet unknown.

Vbeta (60) and Jbeta (13) primers were used in the PCR. Assay: immunoSEQ multiplex PCR; the TCRdb copy retains only in-frame clones and omits some. The data show about 130,000 clones, about 10% seen once. The receptor's source is a man aged 45-65 years in good health and CMV-seronegative. This chain uses TRBV6-4 with TRBJ1-1, with unresolved D. Sequenced sample: PBMCs. In nucleotides, the CDR3 is TGTGCCAGCAGTGAACTCAGCGGGACTGAAGCTTTCTTT. This translates into CASSELSGTEAFF.